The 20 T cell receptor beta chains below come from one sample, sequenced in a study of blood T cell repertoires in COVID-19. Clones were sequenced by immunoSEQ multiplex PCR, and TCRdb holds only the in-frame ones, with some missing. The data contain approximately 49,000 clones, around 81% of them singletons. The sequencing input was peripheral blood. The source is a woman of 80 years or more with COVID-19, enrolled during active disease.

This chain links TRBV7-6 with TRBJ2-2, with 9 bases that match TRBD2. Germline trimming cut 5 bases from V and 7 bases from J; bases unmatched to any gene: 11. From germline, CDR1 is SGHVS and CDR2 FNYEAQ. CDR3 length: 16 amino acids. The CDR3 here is CASSPQGGRAGGELFF. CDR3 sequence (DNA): TGTGCCAGCAGCCCCCAGGGCGGGAGGGCCGGCGGGGAGCTGTTTTTT.

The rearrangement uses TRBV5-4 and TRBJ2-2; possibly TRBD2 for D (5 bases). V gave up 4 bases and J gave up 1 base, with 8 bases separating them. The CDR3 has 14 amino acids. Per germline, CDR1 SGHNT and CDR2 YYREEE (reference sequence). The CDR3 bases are TGTGCCAGCAGCCTTGGACTGAACACCGGGGAGCTGTTTTTT. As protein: CASSLGLNTGELFF.

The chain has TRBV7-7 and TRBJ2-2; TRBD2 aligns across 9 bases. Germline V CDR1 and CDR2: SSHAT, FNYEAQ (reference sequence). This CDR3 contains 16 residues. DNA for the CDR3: TGTGCTAGCGCCCCGGGGATAGCGGGAGCAGTCGGGGAGCTGTTTTTT. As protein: CASAPGIAGAVGELFF.

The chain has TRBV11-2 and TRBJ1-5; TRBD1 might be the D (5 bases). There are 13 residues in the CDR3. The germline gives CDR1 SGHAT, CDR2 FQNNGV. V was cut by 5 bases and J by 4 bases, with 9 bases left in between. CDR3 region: CASSRQRNQPQHF. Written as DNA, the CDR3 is TGTGCCAGCAGCCGACAGCGTAATCAGCCCCAGCATTTT.

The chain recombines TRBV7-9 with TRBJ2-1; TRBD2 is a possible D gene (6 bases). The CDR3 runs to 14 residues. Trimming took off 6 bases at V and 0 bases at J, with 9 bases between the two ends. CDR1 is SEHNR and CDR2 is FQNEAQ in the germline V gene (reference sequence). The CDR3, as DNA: TGTGCCAGCAGTGAGCGGGCCTCCTACAATGAGCAGTTCTTC. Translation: CASSERASYNEQFF.

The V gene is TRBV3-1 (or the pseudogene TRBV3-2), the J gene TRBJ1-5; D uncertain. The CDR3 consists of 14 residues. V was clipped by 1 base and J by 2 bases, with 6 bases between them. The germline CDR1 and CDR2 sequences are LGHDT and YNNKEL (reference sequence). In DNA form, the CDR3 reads TGTGCCAGCAGCCAAGCGGGTGGCAATCAGCCCCAGCATTTT. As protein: CASSQAGGNQPQHF.

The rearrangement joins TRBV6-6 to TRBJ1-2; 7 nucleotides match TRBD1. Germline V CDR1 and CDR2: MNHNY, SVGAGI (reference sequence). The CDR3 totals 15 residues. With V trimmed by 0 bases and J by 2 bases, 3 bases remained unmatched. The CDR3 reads CASSYSWGQNYGYTF. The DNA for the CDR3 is TGTGCCAGCAGTTACTCCTGGGGACAGAACTATGGCTACACCTTC.

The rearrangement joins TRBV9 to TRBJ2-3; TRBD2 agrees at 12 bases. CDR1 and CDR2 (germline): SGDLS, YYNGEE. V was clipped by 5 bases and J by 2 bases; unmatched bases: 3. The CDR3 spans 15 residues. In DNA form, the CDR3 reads TGTGCCAGCAGTGCTAGCGGGAGGGCCACAGATACGCAGTATTTT. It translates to CASSASGRATDTQYF.

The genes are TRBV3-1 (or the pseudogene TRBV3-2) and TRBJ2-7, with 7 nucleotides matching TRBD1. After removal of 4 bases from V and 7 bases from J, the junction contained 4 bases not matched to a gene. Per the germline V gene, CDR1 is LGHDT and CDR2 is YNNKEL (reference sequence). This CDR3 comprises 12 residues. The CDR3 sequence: CASSLHRGEQYF. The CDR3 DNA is TGTGCCAGCAGCCTACACAGGGGTGAGCAGTACTTC.

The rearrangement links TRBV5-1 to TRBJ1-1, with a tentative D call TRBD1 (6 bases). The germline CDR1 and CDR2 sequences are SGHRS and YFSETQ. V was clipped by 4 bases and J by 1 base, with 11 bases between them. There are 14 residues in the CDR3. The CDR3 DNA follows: TGCGCCAGCAGCAGGTGGACAGCGAACACTGAAGCTTTCTTT. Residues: CASSRWTANTEAFF.

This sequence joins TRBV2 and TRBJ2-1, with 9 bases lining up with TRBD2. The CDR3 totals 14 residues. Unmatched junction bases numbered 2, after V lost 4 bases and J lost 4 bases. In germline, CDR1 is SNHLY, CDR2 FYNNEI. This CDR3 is CASSGGRAYNEQFF. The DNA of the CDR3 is TGTGCCAGCAGTGGCGGGAGGGCGTACAATGAGCAGTTCTTC. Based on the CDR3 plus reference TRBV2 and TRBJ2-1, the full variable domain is EPEVTQTPSHQVTQMGQEVILRCVPISNHLYFYWYRQILGQKVEFLVSFYNNEISEKSEIFDDQFSVERPDGSNFTLKIRSTKLEDSAMYFCASSGGRAYNEQFFGPGTRLTVL.

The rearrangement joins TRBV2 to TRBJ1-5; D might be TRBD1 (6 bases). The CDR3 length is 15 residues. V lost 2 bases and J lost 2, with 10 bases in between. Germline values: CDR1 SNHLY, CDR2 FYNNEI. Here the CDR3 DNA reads TGTGCCAGCAGTGAAATTCGGACAGGCAATCAGCCCCAGCATTTT. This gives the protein CASSEIRTGNQPQHF.

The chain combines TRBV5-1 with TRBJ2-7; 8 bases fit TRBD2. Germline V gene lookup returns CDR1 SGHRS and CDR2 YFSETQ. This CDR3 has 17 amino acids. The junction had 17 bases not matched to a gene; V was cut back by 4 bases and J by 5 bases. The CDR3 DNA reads TGCGCCAGCAGCCGCACCGGGACCCGGGGGGGGTTCGACGAGCAGTACTTC. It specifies CASSRTGTRGGFDEQYF. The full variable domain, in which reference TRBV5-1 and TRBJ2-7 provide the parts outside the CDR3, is KAGVTQTPRYLIKTRGQQVTLSCSPISGHRSVSWYQQTPGQGLQFLFEYFSETQRNKGNFPGRFSGRQFSNSRSEMNVSTLELGDSALYLCASSRTGTRGGFDEQYFGPGTRLTVT.

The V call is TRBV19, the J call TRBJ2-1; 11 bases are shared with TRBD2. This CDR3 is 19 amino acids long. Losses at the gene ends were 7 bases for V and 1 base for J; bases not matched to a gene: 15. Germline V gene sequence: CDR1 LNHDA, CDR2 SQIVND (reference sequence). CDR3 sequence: CASTPRRLAGGWSYNEQFF. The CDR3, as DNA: TGTGCCAGTACCCCCAGGAGGCTAGCGGGAGGCTGGTCCTACAATGAGCAGTTCTTC. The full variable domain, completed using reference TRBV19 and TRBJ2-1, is DGGITQSPKYLFRKEGQNVTLSCEQNLNHDAMYWYRQDPGQGLRLIYYSQIVNDFQKGDIAEGYSVSREKKESFPLTVTSAQKNPTAFYLCASTPRRLAGGWSYNEQFFGPGTRLTVL.

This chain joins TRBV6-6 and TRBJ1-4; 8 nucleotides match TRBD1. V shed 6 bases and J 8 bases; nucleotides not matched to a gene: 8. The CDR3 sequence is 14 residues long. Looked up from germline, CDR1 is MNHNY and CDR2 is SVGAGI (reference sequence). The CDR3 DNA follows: TGTGCCAGCAGCAAGGACAGGGTAGGCGAAAAACTGTTTTTT. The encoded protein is CASSKDRVGEKLFF.

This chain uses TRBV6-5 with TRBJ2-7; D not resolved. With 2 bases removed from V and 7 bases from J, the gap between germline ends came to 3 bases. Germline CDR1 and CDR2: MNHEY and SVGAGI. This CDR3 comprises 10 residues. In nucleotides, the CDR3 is TGTGCCAGCAGTTACCCTGAGCAGTACTTC. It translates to CASSYPEQYF.

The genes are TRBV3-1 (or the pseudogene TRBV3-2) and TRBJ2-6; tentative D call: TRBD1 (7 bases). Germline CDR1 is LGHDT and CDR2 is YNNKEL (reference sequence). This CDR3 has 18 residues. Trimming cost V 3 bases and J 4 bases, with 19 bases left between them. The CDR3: CASSHSGPQQGGANVLTF. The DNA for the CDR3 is TGTGCCAGCAGCCATAGCGGACCGCAACAGGGGGGGGCCAACGTCCTGACTTTC.

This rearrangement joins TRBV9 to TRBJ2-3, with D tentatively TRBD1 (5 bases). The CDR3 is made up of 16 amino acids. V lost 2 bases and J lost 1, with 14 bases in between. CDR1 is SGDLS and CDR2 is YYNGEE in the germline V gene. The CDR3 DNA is TGTGCCAGCAGCGTCTCAGGGCCACCTGGCACAGATACGCAGTATTTT. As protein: CASSVSGPPGTDTQYF.

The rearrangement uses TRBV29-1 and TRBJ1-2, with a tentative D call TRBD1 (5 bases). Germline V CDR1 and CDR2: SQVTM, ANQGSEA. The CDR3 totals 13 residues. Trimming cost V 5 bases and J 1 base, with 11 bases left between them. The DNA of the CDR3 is TGCAGCGTTATAGGACAATTTAACTATGGCTACACCTTC. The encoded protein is CSVIGQFNYGYTF. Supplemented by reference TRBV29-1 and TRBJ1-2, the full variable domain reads SAVISQKPSRDICQRGTSLTIQCQVDSQVTMMFWYRQQPGQSLTLIATANQGSEATYESGFVIDKFPISRPNLTFSTLTVSNMSPEDSSIYLCSVIGQFNYGYTFGSGTRLTVV.

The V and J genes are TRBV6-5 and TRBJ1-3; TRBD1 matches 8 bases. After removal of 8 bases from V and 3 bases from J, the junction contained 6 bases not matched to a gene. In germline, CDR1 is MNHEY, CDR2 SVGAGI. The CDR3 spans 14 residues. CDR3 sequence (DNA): TGTGCCAGCTCGGGACAGGATAGTGGAAACACCATATATTTT. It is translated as CASSGQDSGNTIYF.